The T cell receptor (beta chain) under discussion was sequenced for a study of OX40 agonist ivuxolimab in advanced cancers. As for the study in general: An agonistic anti-OX40 (CD134) antibody, ivuxolimab, was used to treat the patients.

V dropped 2 bases and J dropped 4 bases, with 10 bases sitting between them. CDR3 length: 13 amino acids. CDR1 and CDR2 from the germline V gene are SGHRS and YFSETQ. Profiling relied on immunoSEQ multiplex PCR, and the TCRdb table lists in-frame clones only, not all of them. This table holds about 60,000 clones, 87% found once. The source is an adult with an advanced solid tumor such as melanoma, head and neck, liver or kidney cancer. The chain links TRBV5-1 to TRBJ2-7, with a possible D match to TRBD1 (6 bases). The sample here was CD4+ or CD8+ T cells sorted from blood, taken in a trial of the OX40 agonist ivuxolimab. The CDR3 nucleotides read TGCGCCAGCAGCTTAGCAGGACAGTACGAGCAGTACTTC. Translating it yields CASSLAGQYEQYF. The variable domain in full, completed from reference TRBV5-1 and TRBJ2-7, reads KAGVTQTPRYLIKTRGQQVTLSCSPISGHRSVSWYQQTPGQGLQFLFEYFSETQRNKGNFPGRFSGRQFSNSRSEMNVSTLELGDSALYLCASSLAGQYEQYFGPGTRLTVT.